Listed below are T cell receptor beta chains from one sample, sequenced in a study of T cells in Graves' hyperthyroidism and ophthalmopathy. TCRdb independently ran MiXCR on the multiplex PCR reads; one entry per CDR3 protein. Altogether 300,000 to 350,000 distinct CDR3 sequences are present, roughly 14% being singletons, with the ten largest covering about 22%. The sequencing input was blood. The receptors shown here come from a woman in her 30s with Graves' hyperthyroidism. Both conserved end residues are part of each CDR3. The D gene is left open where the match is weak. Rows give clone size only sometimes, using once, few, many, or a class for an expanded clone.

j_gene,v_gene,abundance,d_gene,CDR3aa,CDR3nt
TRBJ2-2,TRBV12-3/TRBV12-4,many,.,CATIPRGISTGELFF,TGTGCCACCATCCCGAGGGGGATTAGCACCGGGGAGCTGTTTTTT
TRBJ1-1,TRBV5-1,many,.,CASSLQGNTEAFF,TGTGCCAGCAGTCTCCAGGGGAACACTGAAGCTTTCTTT
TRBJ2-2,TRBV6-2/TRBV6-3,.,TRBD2,CASVRLAGGTGELFF,TGTGCCAGCGTTCGACTAGCGGGAGGGACCGGGGAGCTGTTTTTT
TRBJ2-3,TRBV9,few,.,CASSTGSGSTDTQYF,TGTGCCAGCAGCACCGGAAGTGGAAGCACAGATACGCAGTATTTT
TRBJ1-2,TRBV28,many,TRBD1,CASSPRQGALGGYTF,TGTGCCAGCAGCCCGAGACAGGGGGCGTTAGGTGGCTACACCTTC
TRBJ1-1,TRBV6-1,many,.,CAASQVGSPNTEAFF,TGTGCCGCATCTCAGGTGGGGTCCCCGAACACTGAAGCTTTCTTT
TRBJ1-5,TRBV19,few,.,CASSIGGHQPQHF,TGTGCCAGTAGTATCGGGGGCCATCAGCCCCAGCATTTT
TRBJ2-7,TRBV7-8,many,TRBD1,CASSSSGTGYYEQYF,TGTGCCAGCAGCTCATCCGGGACAGGCTACTACGAGCAGTACTTC
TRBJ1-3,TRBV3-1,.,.,CASRGRISGNTIYF,TGTGCCAGCCGGGGACGGATCTCTGGAAACACCATATATTTT
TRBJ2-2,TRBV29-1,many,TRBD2,CSARGLAGRTNTGELFF,TGCAGCGCCCGAGGACTAGCGGGCAGAACGAACACCGGGGAGCTGTTTTTT
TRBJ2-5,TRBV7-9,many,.,CASSPQPGRETQYF,TGTGCCAGCAGCCCCCAGCCGGGCAGGGAGACCCAGTACTTC
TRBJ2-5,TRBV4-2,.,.,CASSQGTQQGGLETQYF,TGTGCCAGCAGCCAAGGAACACAACAGGGTGGTTTGGAGACCCAGTACTTC
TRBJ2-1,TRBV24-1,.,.,CATSVTGNNEQFF,TGTGCCACCAGTGTTACAGGGAACAATGAGCAGTTCTTC
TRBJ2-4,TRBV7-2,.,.,CASRSRLGQIGNIQYF,TGTGCCAGCAGGTCACGACTGGGGCAGATTGGAAACATTCAGTACTTC
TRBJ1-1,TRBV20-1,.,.,CSARWDGKVEAFF,TGCAGTGCTAGGTGGGACGGGAAAGTGGAAGCTTTCTTT
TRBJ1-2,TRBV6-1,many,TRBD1,CASSEGTAYGYTF,TGTGCCAGCAGTGAGGGGACAGCCTATGGCTACACCTTC
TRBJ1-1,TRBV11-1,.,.,CASSLGGPDTEAFF,TGTGCCAGCAGCTTGGGGGGGCCGGACACTGAAGCTTTCTTT
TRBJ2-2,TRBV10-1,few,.,CASITGELFF,TGCGCCAGCATCACCGGGGAGCTGTTTTTT
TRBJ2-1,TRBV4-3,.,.,CASSQDLANEQFF,TGCGCCAGCAGCCAAGATCTAGCCAATGAGCAGTTCTTC
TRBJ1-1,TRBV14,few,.,CASSQGGWQMNTEAFF,TGTGCCAGCAGCCAAGGAGGGTGGCAAATGAACACTGAAGCTTTCTTT
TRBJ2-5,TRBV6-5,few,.,CASSYSGALQETQYF,TGTGCCAGCAGTTACTCAGGGGCCCTCCAAGAGACCCAGTACTTC
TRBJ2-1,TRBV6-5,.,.,CASSYSRDGEQFF,TGTGCCAGCAGTTACTCCCGGGACGGTGAGCAGTTCTTC
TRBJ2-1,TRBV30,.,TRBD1,CAWGHGRTGGYNEQFF,TGTGCCTGGGGCCATGGGAGGACAGGGGGGTACAATGAGCAGTTCTTC
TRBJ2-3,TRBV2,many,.,CASSTTWADTQYF,TGTGCCAGCAGCACTACCTGGGCAGATACGCAGTATTTT
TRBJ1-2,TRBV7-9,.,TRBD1,CASSASGTGIRYGYTF,TGTGCCAGCAGCGCTTCCGGGACAGGGATTCGGTATGGCTACACCTTC
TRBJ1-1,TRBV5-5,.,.,CASRHSGMVNTEAFF,TGTGCCAGCAGACATTCGGGGATGGTAAACACTGAAGCTTTCTTT
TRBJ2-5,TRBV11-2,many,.,CASSLWAGETQYF,TGTGCCAGCAGCTTGTGGGCAGGGGAGACCCAGTACTTC
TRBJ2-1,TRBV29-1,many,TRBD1,CSVEKGQGIATNNEQFF,TGCAGCGTTGAAAAGGGACAGGGGATCGCTACCAACAATGAGCAGTTCTTC
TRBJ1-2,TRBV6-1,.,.,CASSWGQGPRGYTF,TGTGCCAGCAGTTGGGGTCAGGGACCGCGCGGCTACACCTTC
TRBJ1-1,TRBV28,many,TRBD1,CASRSDRVGTEAFF,TGTGCCAGCAGATCCGACAGGGTAGGGACTGAAGCTTTCTTT
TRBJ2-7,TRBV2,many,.,CASSFIGEQYF,TGTGCCAGCAGTTTTATCGGAGAGCAGTACTTC
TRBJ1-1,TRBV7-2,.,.,CASSWEPGRNTEAFF,TGTGCCAGCAGCTGGGAACCTGGACGGAACACTGAAGCTTTCTTT
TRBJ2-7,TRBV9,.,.,CASSVDPGAYEQYF,TGTGCCAGCAGCGTAGATCCGGGGGCCTACGAGCAGTACTTC
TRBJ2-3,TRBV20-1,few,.,CSARKTTDTQYF,TGCAGTGCTAGGAAAACGACAGATACGCAGTATTTT
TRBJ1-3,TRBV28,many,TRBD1,CASQTGRNTIYF,TGTGCCAGTCAGACAGGGCGAAACACCATATATTTT
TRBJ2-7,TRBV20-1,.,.,CSAGPTGTPEQYF,TGCAGTGCTGGCCCGACCGGGACCCCGGAGCAGTACTTC
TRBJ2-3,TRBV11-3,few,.,CASSRAVGGNTQYF,TGTGCCAGCAGCCGAGCGGTTGGGGGGAATACGCAGTATTTT
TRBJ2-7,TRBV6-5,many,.,CASSSSESVEQYF,TGTGCCAGCAGTTCCTCAGAGAGTGTCGAGCAGTACTTC
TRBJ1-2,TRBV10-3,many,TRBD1,CAIGTGTGEITYGYTF,TGTGCCATCGGCACCGGGACAGGGGAAATCACCTATGGCTACACCTTC
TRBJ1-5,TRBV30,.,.,CAWSDGGRQPQHF,TGTGCCTGGAGTGATGGGGGGCGGCAGCCCCAGCATTTT
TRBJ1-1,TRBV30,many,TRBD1,CAWGPDRVTEAFF,TGTGCCTGGGGACCGGACAGGGTTACTGAAGCTTTCTTT
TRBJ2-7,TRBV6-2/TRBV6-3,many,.,CASSLVPVTSFNHEQYF,TGTGCCAGCAGTTTAGTTCCCGTGACTTCCTTCAACCACGAGCAGTACTTC
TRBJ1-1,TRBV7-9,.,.,CASSQKRGGGTEAFF,TGTGCCAGCAGCCAAAAAAGGGGGGGCGGCACTGAAGCTTTCTTT
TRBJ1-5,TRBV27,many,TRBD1,CASSLGTGGGQPQHF,TGTGCCAGCTCCCTTGGGACAGGGGGTGGTCAGCCCCAGCATTTT
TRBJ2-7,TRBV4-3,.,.,CASSQDRTYEQCF,TGCGCCAGCAGCCAAGATAGGACCTACGAGCAGTGCTTC